Described below is a single TCR beta chain sequence and its context. Which cohort a participant joined came from the clinical history participants gave. Recovered status in Cohort 3 required two negative PCRs, clearance, or symptom resolution. In the source study's methods: Using reference gene primer amplification, nucleated cell counts were estimated. The table came from immunoSEQ multiplex PCR; TCRdb's copy has only in-frame clones and leaves some out. V and J calls plus clone size are reproduced from that table; the DNA served to infer D and trimming. Here the sample spans hundreds of thousands of clones, 80% to 90% being singletons. Trimming took 1 base from V and 5 from J, leaving 6 bases between them. CDR1 is LGHNA, CDR2 YNFKEQ, per germline. The CDR3 has 12 amino acids. The source of the sample is a study of blood T cell repertoires in COVID-19. About the research overall: Spain, Italy and the United States supplied samples that represented acute and convalescent COVID-19.

The material sequenced was PBMCs or T cells enriched from blood (not recorded which). The clonotype was recovered from a man between 18 and 35 years old who had recovered from COVID-19. The rearrangement uses TRBV4-2 and TRBJ2-7, with D uncertain. The DNA of the CDR3 is TGTGCCAGCAGCCAAGTGGCCCACGAGCAGTACTTC. It is translated as CASSQVAHEQYF.